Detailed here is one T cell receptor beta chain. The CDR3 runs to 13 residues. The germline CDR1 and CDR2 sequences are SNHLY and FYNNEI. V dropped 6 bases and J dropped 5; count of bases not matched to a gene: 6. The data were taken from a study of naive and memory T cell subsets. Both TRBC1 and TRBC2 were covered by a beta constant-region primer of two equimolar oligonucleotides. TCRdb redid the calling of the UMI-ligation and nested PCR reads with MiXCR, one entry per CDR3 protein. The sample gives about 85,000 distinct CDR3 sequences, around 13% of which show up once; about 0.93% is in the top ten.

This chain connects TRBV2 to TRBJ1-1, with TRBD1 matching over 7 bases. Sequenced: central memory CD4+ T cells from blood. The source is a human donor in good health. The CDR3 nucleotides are TGTGCCAGCAGGGGGGACAGTTGGACTGAAGCTTTCTTT. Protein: CASRGDSWTEAFF.